Listed here are 21 T cell receptor beta chains from one sample, sequenced in a study of T cells in Graves' hyperthyroidism and ophthalmopathy. Regions amplified from RNA transcripts were the TCR beta CDR3 regions. In the first-round RT-PCR of the TCR CDR3, the HTBI primer set was used. TCRdb itself ran the multiplex PCR reads through MiXCR, one entry per CDR3 protein. Of approximately 480,000 distinct CDR3 sequences listed, around 21% are singletons. Specimen: blood. The receptors originated from a man aged 18 to 29 with Graves' hyperthyroidism.

This clonotype was observed at least ten times. V usage is TRBV12-3 or TRBV12-4 and J usage is TRBJ1-2, with TRBD1 matching over 9 bases. The CDR3 extends over 17 amino acids. Trimming took 0 bases from V and 6 from J; bases not matched to a gene: 11. CDR3 in amino acids: CASSLARDRVMTNGYTF. The CDR3 nucleotides are TGTGCCAGCAGTTTAGCGAGGGACAGGGTTATGACGAATGGCTACACCTTC.

With regard to this clonotype: The junction differs from germline at one of its ends, possibly a read error. V usage is TRBV9 and J usage is TRBJ1-2; TRBD1 matches 8 bases. The CDR3 covers 14 residues. Germline V gene data show CDR1 as SGDLS and CDR2 as YYNGEE. For the CDR3, the DNA is TGTGGCAGCAGCGCCTTCGGACAGGGAGGGGACTACACCTTC. Amino acids: CGSSAFGQGGDYTF.

J is TRBJ1-6 and V is TRBV28; D perhaps matches TRBD1 (5 bases). V was pared by 3 bases and J by 3 bases, with 9 bases between. Germline CDR1 is MDHEN and CDR2 is SYDVKM. CDR3 size: 15 residues. CDR3 sequence: CASSFPGLYNSPLHF. As DNA, the CDR3 is TGTGCCAGCAGTTTTCCAGGGCTCTATAATTCACCCCTCCACTTT.

This clonotype showed up many times. The V and J genes are TRBV6-5 and TRBJ2-6, with D perhaps matching TRBD1 (6 bases). V gave up 6 bases and J gave up 2 bases, with 14 bases separating them. Germline CDR1 and CDR2: MNHEY and SVGAGI. This CDR3 comprises 16 residues. The CDR3 region has the DNA TGTGCCAGCAGACTCGAACAGGGAACTGGGGCCAACGTCCTGACTTTC. Amino acids: CASRLEQGTGANVLTF.

This clonotype was observed a few times. The genes are TRBV3-1 and TRBJ2-6; a weak D match, TRBD2 (5 bases). V shed 4 bases and J shed 0 bases, with 7 bases lying between them. The CDR3 totals 15 residues. Germline lookup yields CDR1 LGHDT and CDR2 YNNKEL (reference sequence). CDR3 protein: CASSRGISGANVLTF. The CDR3 coding sequence is TGTGCCAGCAGCCGAGGGATCTCTGGGGCCAACGTCCTGACTTTC.

The sample holds many counts of this clonotype. The chain couples TRBV6-5 to TRBJ1-2; D gene uncertain. V was trimmed by 6 bases and J by 8 bases, leaving 16 bases between them. The CDR3 covers 13 residues. Germline CDR1 MNHEY, CDR2 SVGAGI. The DNA of the CDR3 is TGTGCCAGCAGACCCCCCTGGGCGGGAGGCTACACCTTC. This codes for CASRPPWAGGYTF.

This clonotype was observed at least ten times. This chain joins TRBV6-5 and TRBJ2-7; D ambiguous. V was trimmed by 6 bases and J by 1 base, leaving 7 bases between them. Germline-derived CDR1 and CDR2 are MNHEY and SVGAGI. The CDR3 runs to 12 residues. The CDR3 spells CASSVGSYEQYF. DNA for the CDR3: TGTGCCAGCAGCGTAGGGTCCTACGAGCAGTACTTC.

This clonotype has at least ten counts. The chain combines TRBV15 with TRBJ2-7; a weak D match, TRBD2 (5 bases). Germline V gives CDR1 LNHNV, CDR2 YYDKDF (reference sequence). V was shortened by 0 bases and J by 0 bases, with 12 bases between the two germline ends. The CDR3 extends over 16 amino acids. The CDR3 region has the DNA TGTGCCACCAGCAGAGATGGCGGGTCTCTCTCCTACGAGCAGTACTTC. This translates into CATSRDGGSLSYEQYF.

Many counts were recorded for this clonotype. The CDR3 DNA reads TGCAGTGCTCCTGAGGGACTAGCGGGGGTGTTTGGTCTCAATGAGCAGTTCTTC. Translated, it gives CSAPEGLAGVFGLNEQFF. V gene TRBV20-1 combines with J gene TRBJ2-1, with 14 bases matching TRBD2. V lost 5 bases to trimming and J lost 6 bases; unmatched junction nucleotides: 15. The germline V gene encodes CDR1 DFQATT and CDR2 SNEGSKA (reference sequence). The CDR3 contains 18 residues.

This clonotype was seen ten or more times. This chain uses TRBV5-1 with TRBJ1-1; tentative D call: TRBD1 (5 bases). Germline CDR1 reads SGHRS; CDR2 reads YFSETQ. The CDR3 runs 14 residues. V gave up 4 bases and J gave up 1 base, with 11 bases separating them. Written as DNA, the CDR3 is TGCGCCAGCAGCCTTGACAGCACGAACACTGAAGCTTTCTTT. It translates to CASSLDSTNTEAFF.

This clonotype showed up many times. The CDR3 here is CASTPGGSGKRAYEQYF. In DNA, the CDR3 is TGCGCCAGCACCCCCGGCGGTAGCGGGAAGAGGGCCTACGAGCAGTACTTC. The rearrangement links TRBV5-1 to TRBJ2-7; 8 bases line up with TRBD2. The CDR3 length is 17 residues. Germline V gene data show CDR1 as SGHRS and CDR2 as YFSETQ. With V trimmed by 6 bases and J by 2 bases, 16 bases remained unmatched.

This clonotype was found many times. CDR3: CASSGRLAGGETQYF. CDR3 in DNA: TGTGCCAGCAGCGGGAGACTAGCGGGAGGAGAGACCCAGTACTTC. V usage is TRBV9 and J usage is TRBJ2-5; the match to TRBD2 covers 13 bases. The germline V gene encodes CDR1 SGDLS and CDR2 YYNGEE. The CDR3 runs to 15 residues. Trimming removed 3 bases from V and 4 bases from J; junction bases left unmatched: 3.

Worth noting for this clonotype: Given a much more abundant clone one base away, this may be a read error. The rearrangement links TRBV27 to TRBJ2-5, with D possibly being TRBD1 (6 bases). The CDR3 spans 18 residues. The V gene lost 4 bases and the J gene lost 5 bases, with 26 bases spanning the gap. The germline CDR1 and CDR2 sequences are MNHEY and SMNVEV (reference sequence). The CDR3 loop reads CASSSPIPRTGIAETQYF. CDR3 DNA sequence: TGTGCCAGCAGTTCACCAATCCCCCGCACAGGGATAGCGGAGACCCAGTACTTC.

The rearrangement links TRBV3-1 to TRBJ2-7; 8 bases are a match to TRBD1. Trimming removed 5 bases from V and 1 base from J; junction bases left unmatched: 7. Germline V gene lookup returns CDR1 LGHDT and CDR2 YNNKEL (reference sequence). The CDR3 consists of 15 residues. The CDR3 protein is CASSIRTGRSYEQYF. In DNA form, the CDR3 reads TGTGCCAGCAGCATCAGGACAGGGCGATCCTACGAGCAGTACTTC.

V usage is TRBV24-1 and J usage is TRBJ2-5; D may be TRBD2 (6 bases). Germline V lookup: CDR1 KGHDR, CDR2 SFDVKD. The CDR3 is 15 amino acids. The V and J ends lost 5 bases and 5 bases respectively, with 17 bases between them. CDR3: CATSGVAGPKETQYF. The CDR3 DNA is TGTGCCACCAGTGGTGTGGCGGGGCCGAAGGAGACCCAGTACTTC.

This clonotype was detected only once. The chain carries TRBV12-3 or TRBV12-4 and TRBJ2-7; D possibly corresponds to TRBD2 (6 bases). CDR3 length: 15 amino acids. With 6 bases removed from V and 1 base from J, the gap between germline ends came to 16 bases. CDR3 nucleotide sequence: TGTGCCAGCAGATCGGAGCGGGTACCGTCCTACGAGCAGTACTTC. Amino acids: CASRSERVPSYEQYF.

The chain joins TRBV15 to TRBJ2-5, with 8 bases that match TRBD2. Germline lookup yields CDR1 LNHNV and CDR2 YYDKDF (reference sequence). V dropped 0 bases and J dropped 4; count of bases not matched to a gene: 7. The CDR3 consists of 16 residues. CDR3 nucleotide sequence: TGTGCCACCAGCAGAGATTTTGCGGGGGGACTAGAGACCCAGTACTTC. The encoded protein is CATSRDFAGGLETQYF.

This clonotype was counted between two and nine times. This may come from a read error, since a much larger clone is one base off. The chain joins TRBV6-1 to TRBJ1-1; D may be TRBD1 (6 bases). The length of the CDR3 is 17 residues. Germline loops: CDR1 MNHNS, CDR2 SASEGT. The CDR3 protein is CASSGVRGARGNTGAFF. CDR3 in DNA: TGTGCCAGCAGTGGGGTTAGGGGGGCGCGAGGGAACACTGGAGCTTTCTTT.

With regard to this clonotype: The CDR3 does not close with the conserved phenylalanine or tryptophan, likely indicating a read error. V is TRBV6-1 and J is TRBJ2-3, with 10 bases identical to TRBD2. This CDR3 is 16 amino acids long. V lost 4 bases, J lost 2 bases, and 6 bases stayed unmatched. The V gene's germline CDR1 is MNHNS and CDR2 SASEGT. CDR3 amino acids: CASSVGLADYTDTQYC. The CDR3 DNA reads TGTGCCAGCAGTGTAGGACTAGCGGATTACACAGATACGCAGTATTGT.

This clonotype was detected a few times. The chain carries TRBV6-2 or TRBV6-3 and TRBJ1-1; TRBD1 matches at 7 bases. The germline V gene encodes CDR1 MNHEY and CDR2 SVGEGT. V lost 6 bases and J lost 1; bases outside the gene matches: 5. There are 14 residues in the CDR3. CDR3 region: CASRDRDQNTEAFF. DNA for the CDR3: TGTGCCAGCAGAGACAGGGACCAGAACACTGAAGCTTTCTTT.

CDR3 protein: CASSEPPRSSYEQYF. CDR3 sequence (DNA): TGTGCCAGCAGTGAACCTCCTAGAAGCTCCTACGAGCAGTACTTC. V is TRBV6-1 and J is TRBJ2-7, with no clear D. The germline V gene encodes CDR1 MNHNS and CDR2 SASEGT. Trimming left V 2 bases short and J 0 bases short, with 11 bases between. The CDR3 sequence is 15 residues long.